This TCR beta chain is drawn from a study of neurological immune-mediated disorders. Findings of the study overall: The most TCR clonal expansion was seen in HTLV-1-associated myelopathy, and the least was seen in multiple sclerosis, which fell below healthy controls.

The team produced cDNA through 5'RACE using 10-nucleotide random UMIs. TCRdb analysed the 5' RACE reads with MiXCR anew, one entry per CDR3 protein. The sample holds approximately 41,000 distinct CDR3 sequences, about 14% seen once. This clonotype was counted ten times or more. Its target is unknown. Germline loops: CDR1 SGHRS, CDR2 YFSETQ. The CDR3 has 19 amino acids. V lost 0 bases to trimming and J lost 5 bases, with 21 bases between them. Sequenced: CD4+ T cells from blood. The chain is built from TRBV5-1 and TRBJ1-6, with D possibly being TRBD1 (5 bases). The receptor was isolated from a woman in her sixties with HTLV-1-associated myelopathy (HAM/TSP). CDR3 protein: CASSLGRRGLLGDNSPLHF. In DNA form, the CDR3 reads TGCGCCAGCAGCTTGGGCAGGAGGGGCCTCCTCGGGGATAATTCACCCCTCCACTTT.